These T cell receptor beta chains were read from a single sample in a study of shared clonotypes between healthy human individuals. Profiling relied on immunoSEQ multiplex PCR, and the TCRdb table lists in-frame clones only, not all of them. The sample yields fewer than 600,000 clones, around three quarters seen once. The sample consisted of PBMCs. Receptors were obtained from a woman between 35 and 50 years old in good health. Some clones in this sample may be carry-over from other donors' samples. Both conserved end residues are part of each CDR3. A D gene is named only where the DNA matches it firmly. The listing skips clone size in some rows; elsewhere it reads once, few, many or a size class.

J: TRBJ1-3
size: NA
D: NA
V: TRBV7-9
CDR3: CASSLRAGEGNTIYF
DNA: TGTGCCAGCAGCTTAAGGGCAGGGGAAGGAAACACCATATATTTT

J: TRBJ2-6
size: NA
D: TRBD1
V: TRBV5-8
CDR3: CASSSERQGYSGANVLTF
DNA: TGTGCCAGCAGCTCAGAACGACAGGGATACTCTGGGGCCAACGTCCTGACTTTC

J: TRBJ2-1
size: few
D: NA
V: TRBV6-4
CDR3: CASSDLQGSYNEQFF
DNA: TGTGCCAGCAGTGACCTACAGGGTTCCTACAATGAGCAGTTCTTC

J: TRBJ2-7
size: NA
D: TRBD2
V: TRBV19
CDR3: CASSRSGLDYEQYF
DNA: TGTGCCAGTAGCCGATCGGGACTAGATTACGAGCAGTACTTC

J: TRBJ2-2
size: NA
D: NA
V: TRBV6-5
CDR3: CASSYSRGWSGELFF
DNA: TGTGCCAGCAGTTACTCGAGGGGGTGGTCCGGGGAGCTGTTTTTT

J: TRBJ2-1
size: NA
D: NA
V: TRBV7-6
CDR3: CASSSNTIPHDNEQFF
DNA: TGTGCCAGCAGCTCCAACACTATCCCCCATGACAATGAGCAGTTCTTC

J: TRBJ2-1
size: NA
D: NA
V: TRBV9
CDR3: CASSASGTSPRSYNEQFF
DNA: TGTGCCAGCAGCGCGTCCGGGACCTCACCGCGCTCCTACAATGAGCAGTTCTTC

J: TRBJ2-6
size: once
D: NA
V: TRBV28
CDR3: CASSLSEVSGANVLTF
DNA: TGTGCCAGCAGTCTCTCGGAGGTCTCTGGGGCCAACGTCCTGACTTTC

J: TRBJ2-7
size: NA
D: NA
V: TRBV18
CDR3: CASSRRGQQNYEQYF
DNA: TGTGCCAGCTCACGGAGGGGACAGCAAAACTACGAGCAGTACTTC

J: TRBJ2-4
size: NA
D: NA
V: TRBV5-1
CDR3: CASSFVGQDLWF
DNA: TGCGCCAGCAGCTTTGTAGGTCAGGACCTCTGGTTC

J: TRBJ2-7
size: NA
D: TRBD2
V: TRBV5-4
CDR3: CASSEAGVIYEQYF
DNA: TGTGCCAGCAGCGAAGCGGGAGTCATCTACGAGCAGTACTTC

J: TRBJ2-7
size: NA
D: TRBD2
V: TRBV2
CDR3: CASSERLAGGAESSYEQYF
DNA: TGTGCCAGCAGTGAGCGACTAGCGGGAGGGGCGGAGAGCTCCTACGAGCAGTACTTC

J: TRBJ2-1
size: NA
D: TRBD2
V: TRBV5-4
CDR3: CASSLDASGRGEFF
DNA: TGTGCCAGCAGCTTGGACGCTAGCGGGAGGGGCGAGTTCTTC

J: TRBJ2-7
size: once
D: NA
V: TRBV29-1
CDR3: CSVVETPAQYF
DNA: TGCAGCGTTGTGGAGACTCCGGCGCAGTACTTC

J: TRBJ1-5
size: NA
D: NA
V: TRBV7-9
CDR3: CASSLATGGVQPQHF
DNA: TGTGCCAGCAGCTTAGCCACCGGGGGGGTTCAGCCCCAGCATTTT

J: TRBJ2-2
size: NA
D: NA
V: TRBV5-1
CDR3: CASSLDSPNTGELFF
DNA: TGCGCCAGCAGCCTGGACAGTCCGAACACCGGGGAGCTGTTTTTT

J: TRBJ2-7
size: NA
D: NA
V: TRBV29-1
CDR3: CSVDGGAFGYEQYF
DNA: TGCAGCGTTGATGGCGGGGCGTTCGGGTACGAGCAGTACTTC

J: TRBJ2-1
size: NA
D: TRBD2
V: TRBV15
CDR3: CATSRDGTSAYNEQFF
DNA: TGTGCCACCAGCAGGGACGGGACTAGCGCCTACAATGAGCAGTTCTTC

J: TRBJ2-5
size: once
D: NA
V: TRBV7-9
CDR3: CASRGEETQYF
DNA: TGTGCCAGCAGGGGAGAAGAGACCCAGTACTTC

J: TRBJ2-1
size: NA
D: TRBD1
V: TRBV11-3
CDR3: CASSNRDRDNEQFF
DNA: TGTGCCAGCAGCAACCGGGACAGGGACAATGAGCAGTTCTTC

J: TRBJ2-7
size: NA
D: TRBD1
V: TRBV5-1
CDR3: CASSGQDSTLYEQYF
DNA: TGCGCCAGCAGCGGACAGGACAGTACTCTCTACGAGCAGTACTTC

J: TRBJ2-6
size: many
D: NA
V: TRBV28
CDR3: CASSRSGYYSGANVLTF
DNA: TGTGCCAGCAGTCGGTCCGGGTACTACTCTGGGGCCAACGTCCTGACTTTC

J: TRBJ2-5
size: NA
D: NA
V: TRBV5-1
CDR3: CASSLRAQKETQYF
DNA: TGCGCCAGCAGCTTGCGGGCTCAGAAAGAGACCCAGTACTTC

J: TRBJ1-2
size: few
D: NA
V: TRBV7-9
CDR3: CASSLEVGYTF
DNA: TGTGCCAGCAGCTTAGAGGTTGGCTACACCTTC

J: TRBJ2-2
size: NA
D: TRBD2
V: TRBV6-1
CDR3: CASSQGVYIAGGPSGELFF
DNA: TGTGCCAGCAGTCAAGGCGTGTATATAGCGGGAGGGCCCTCCGGGGAGCTGTTTTTT

J: TRBJ1-4
size: few
D: TRBD1
V: TRBV28
CDR3: CASRDTGVPEEKLFF
DNA: TGTGCCAGCAGGGACACAGGGGTGCCTGAAGAAAAACTGTTTTTT

J: TRBJ1-2
size: NA
D: NA
V: TRBV5-1
CDR3: CASSLGGTGSYYGYTF
DNA: TGCGCCAGCAGCTTGGGAGGGACGGGATCTTACTATGGCTACACCTTC

J: TRBJ1-2
size: once
D: NA
V: TRBV30
CDR3: CAWSRSVGYTF
DNA: TGTGCCTGGAGTCGGTCAGTCGGCTACACCTTC

J: TRBJ1-2
size: NA
D: TRBD1
V: TRBV9
CDR3: CASSGGQANYGYTF
DNA: TGTGCCAGCAGCGGGGGACAGGCGAACTATGGCTACACCTTC

J: TRBJ1-1
size: NA
D: NA
V: TRBV23-1
CDR3: CASNCPTEAFF
DNA: TGCGCCAGCAATTGTCCCACTGAAGCTTTCTTT

J: TRBJ2-2
size: NA
D: NA
V: TRBV7-9
CDR3: CASIYHGSNTGELFF
DNA: TGTGCCAGCATCTACCACGGATCGAACACCGGGGAGCTGTTTTTT

J: TRBJ1-1
size: NA
D: NA
V: TRBV2
CDR3: CASRRGLGGPEAFF
DNA: TGTGCCAGCAGACGGGGCCTCGGGGGGCCTGAAGCTTTCTTT

J: TRBJ2-7
size: few
D: TRBD2
V: TRBV6-1
CDR3: CASTRNSGATYEQYF
DNA: TGTGCCAGCACCAGAAATAGCGGGGCAACCTACGAGCAGTACTTC

J: TRBJ2-3
size: NA
D: NA
V: TRBV19
CDR3: CASRAGMSTDTQYF
DNA: TGTGCCAGTAGGGCGGGGATGAGCACAGATACGCAGTATTTT

J: TRBJ2-1
size: many
D: NA
V: TRBV5-4
CDR3: CASSLRNQYNEQFF
DNA: TGTGCCAGCAGCCTGAGAAACCAATACAATGAGCAGTTCTTC

J: TRBJ1-5
size: NA
D: TRBD1
V: TRBV25-1
CDR3: CASSDHRGSNQPQHF
DNA: TGTGCCAGCAGTGACCACAGGGGCAGCAATCAGCCCCAGCATTTT

J: TRBJ2-7
size: NA
D: TRBD2
V: TRBV15
CDR3: CATSSFSSGSPYEQYF
DNA: TGTGCCACCAGCAGTTTCAGTAGCGGGAGCCCCTACGAGCAGTACTTC

J: TRBJ2-5
size: NA
D: NA
V: TRBV4-3
CDR3: CASSLNQGGETQYF
DNA: TGCGCCAGCAGCCTGAATCAGGGCGGGGAGACCCAGTACTTC

J: TRBJ1-1
size: once
D: NA
V: TRBV27
CDR3: CASSLGRGTNTEAFF
DNA: TGTGCCAGCAGTTTAGGGCGGGGAACAAACACTGAAGCTTTCTTT